Listed here is a single T cell receptor beta chain. This clonotype occurred a few times. It has no known antigen specificity. No base quality values were provided; no much bigger clone lies one nucleotide off. The TCR beta CDR3 regions were amplified from RNA transcripts. A first-round RT-PCR of the TCR CDR3 used the HTBI primer set with the Qiagen OneStep RT-PCR kit. Libraries were constructed in a second round of multiplex PCR, after which size selection and purification were performed. Libraries were sequenced paired-end with 100 bp reads on an Illumina HiSeq2000. The authors' pipeline ran thus. SOAPnuke was used to process the raw data, throwing out any read that contained adapters or uncalled bases, had a mean Phred below 15, or lacked an exact constant-primer or identifier match. High-quality paired reads were merged with COPE v1.2.5, and unique nucleotide sequences were defined as clonotypes. Clonotypes were aligned to IMGT TRBV, TRBD and TRBJ reference segments using MiTCR v1.1. Analysis was restricted to V-J combinations with a frequency above 0.0001, which covered roughly 99% of repertoires. The TCS score was defined as F50 (clonal expansion) divided by E x V (chaos), with BLOSUM62-based TCRdist calculated between CDR3 peptides within each V-J. Welch's t-statistics and random forest reduced around 520 V-J features to roughly 13, which were used in a naive Bayes classifier (R e1071). Using fastp at Q25 and MiXCR, TCRdb reprocessed the public reads and kept productive beta chains. When rows share a CDR3 protein, they turn into one entry using the most common DNA and genes. The V and J calls reflect TCRdb's pipeline rather than the authors' work. This sample comprises about 380,000 distinct CDR3 sequences, around an eighth of them detected only once. The ten largest clones capture under 25% of the sample.

The data were taken from a study of T cells in Graves' hyperthyroidism and ophthalmopathy (dated by TCRdb to the late 2010s). Study-wide context: Peripheral blood samples were taken at the time of initial diagnosis, prior to any treatment. TCR V-J signatures able to tell the groups apart were searched for in a discovery cohort of 95 to 100 patients, of whom approximately 40 had Graves' ophthalmopathy and around 58 had stable Graves' hyperthyroidism. Whether ophthalmopathy could be predicted prospectively was tested in an independent validation cohort made up of roughly 20 hyperthyroidism patients plus 17 patients who later progressed to ophthalmopathy. The 95 to 100 discovery patients were randomly divided into training and test sets at a 7:3 ratio. Thyroid tissue and blood T-cell repertoires from more than 5 Graves' hyperthyroidism patients were also compared in the study. After blood sampling, hyperthyroidism patients were treated with methimazole at a starting dose of 30 mg daily, and ophthalmopathy patients were treated with high-dose intravenous methylprednisolone. The paper reports TCR Vbeta CDR3 sequencing of over 130 peripheral blood samples: approximately 41 ophthalmopathy, around 80 hyperthyroidism and around 17 progressor patients. Beyond this particular receptor, the publication reports: A model built on a 13 V-J signature distinguished ophthalmopathy from stable hyperthyroidism, reaching over 85% sensitivity and about 81% specificity in cross-validation and 80%/75% in testing. In validation, the model predicted progression to ophthalmopathy a median of around 6.5 months before onset, with roughly 70% sensitivity and just under 75% specificity. Sample size was not statistically predetermined, and blinding of investigators to group allocation was not performed. Most expanded thyroid clonotypes (frequency above 0.001) were also found in blood, which suggests that blood repertoires may mirror thyroid immune responses.

Hyperthyroidism patients were newly diagnosed, had a disease duration of under 2 months, and were aged 18 to 65 years. The study excluded patients with uncontrolled infections, other autoimmune diseases, pregnancy or lactation. Diagnoses relied on clinical symptoms, serum thyroxine and TRAb, thyroid ultrasound and orbital computed tomography. Blood from progressor patients was collected at the time of first diagnosis with hyperthyroidism, before any ophthalmopathy symptoms had appeared. PBMCs were separated from over 9 ml of fresh peripheral blood using Ficoll-Paque density gradient centrifugation. Progressor patients were defined as those initially diagnosed with Graves' hyperthyroidism in whom ophthalmopathy developed during follow-up. Total RNA was extracted with Trizol reagent, and quality was checked on an Agilent 2100 Bioanalyzer. Taken from cysteine to phenylalanine, the CDR3 has 14 residues. The only DNA kept is the CDR3, 42 bases in frame from the first base. From V the trimming removes 4 bases and from J it removes 6 bases, while the gene matches leave 8 bases of the junction unaccounted for. CDR1 and CDR2, per the germline V gene, are SGHDT and YYEEEE.

The rearranged segments are TRBV5-6 and TRBJ2-3, and 7 junctional nucleotides match TRBD2. Sequenced: blood. The receptor's source is a man aged 25-40 years with Graves' hyperthyroidism that later progressed to Graves' ophthalmopathy. The nucleotide sequence is TGTGCCAGCAGCCCCTCCAGCGGGGCGGATACGCAGTATTTT. Translated, it reads CASSPSSGADTQYF.